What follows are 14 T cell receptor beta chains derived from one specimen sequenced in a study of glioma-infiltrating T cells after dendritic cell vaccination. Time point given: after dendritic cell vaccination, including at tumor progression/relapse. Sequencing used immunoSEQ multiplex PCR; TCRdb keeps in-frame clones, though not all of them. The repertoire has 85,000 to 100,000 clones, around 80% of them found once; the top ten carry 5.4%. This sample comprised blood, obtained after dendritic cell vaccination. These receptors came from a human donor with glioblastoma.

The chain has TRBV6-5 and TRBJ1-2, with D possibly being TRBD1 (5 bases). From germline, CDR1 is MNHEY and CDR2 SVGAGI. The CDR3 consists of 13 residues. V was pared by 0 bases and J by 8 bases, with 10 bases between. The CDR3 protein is CASSYSKGWGYTF. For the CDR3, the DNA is TGTGCCAGCAGTTACTCGAAGGGGTGGGGCTACACCTTC.

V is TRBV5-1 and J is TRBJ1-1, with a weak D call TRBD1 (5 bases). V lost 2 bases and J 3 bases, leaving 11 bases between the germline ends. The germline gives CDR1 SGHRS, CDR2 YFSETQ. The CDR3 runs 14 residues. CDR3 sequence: CASSFTGAHTEAFF. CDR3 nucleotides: TGCGCCAGCAGCTTCACTGGGGCGCACACTGAAGCTTTCTTT.

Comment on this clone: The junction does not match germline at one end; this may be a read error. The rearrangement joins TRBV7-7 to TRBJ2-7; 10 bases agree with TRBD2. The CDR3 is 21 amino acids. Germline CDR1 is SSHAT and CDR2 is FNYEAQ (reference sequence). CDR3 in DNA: TGTGCTAGCAGCTTGGTTCGGCGGCTAGCGGGAGTATGGGGGGGCTCCTACGAGCAGTACTTC. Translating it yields CASSLVRRLAGVWGGSYEQYF.

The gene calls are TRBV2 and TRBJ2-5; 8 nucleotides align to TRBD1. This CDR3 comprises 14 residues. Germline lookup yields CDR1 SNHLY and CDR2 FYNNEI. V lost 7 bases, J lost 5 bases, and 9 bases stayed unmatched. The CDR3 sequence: CASKRDRSAETQYF. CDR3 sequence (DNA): TGTGCCAGCAAACGGGACAGGAGTGCGGAGACCCAGTACTTC. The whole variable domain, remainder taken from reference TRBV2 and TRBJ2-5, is EPEVTQTPSHQVTQMGQEVILRCVPISNHLYFYWYRQILGQKVEFLVSFYNNEISEKSEIFDDQFSVERPDGSNFTLKIRSTKLEDSAMYFCASKRDRSAETQYFGPGTRLLVL.

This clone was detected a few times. The CDR3 DNA reads as TGTGCCAGCAGTGAAGGGTGGGGAGGAACCGGGGAGCTGTTTTTT. This codes for CASSEGWGGTGELFF. This chain connects TRBV6-1 to TRBJ2-2; tentative D call: TRBD2 (6 bases). This CDR3 is 15 amino acids long. Germline values: CDR1 MNHNS, CDR2 SASEGT. Trimming cost V 1 base and J 5 bases, with 11 bases left between them.

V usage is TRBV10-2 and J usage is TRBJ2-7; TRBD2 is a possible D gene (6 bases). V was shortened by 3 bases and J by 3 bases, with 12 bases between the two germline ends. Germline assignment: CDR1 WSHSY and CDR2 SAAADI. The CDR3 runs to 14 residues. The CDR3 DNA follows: TGCGCCAGCAGTGAACTCGTGCGGGGCTACGAGCAGTACTTC. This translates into CASSELVRGYEQYF.

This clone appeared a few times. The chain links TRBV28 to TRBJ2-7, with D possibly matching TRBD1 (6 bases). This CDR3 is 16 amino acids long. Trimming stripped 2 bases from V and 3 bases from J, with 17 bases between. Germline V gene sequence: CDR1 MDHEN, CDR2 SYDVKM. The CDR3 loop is CASSLGDMGLGYEQYF. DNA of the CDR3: TGTGCCAGCAGTTTAGGGGACATGGGGCTAGGCTACGAGCAGTACTTC. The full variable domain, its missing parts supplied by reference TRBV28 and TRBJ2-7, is DVKVTQSSRYLVKRTGEKVFLECVQDMDHENMFWYRQDPGLGLRLIYFSYDVKMKEKGDIPEGYSVSREKKERFSLILESASTNQTSMYLCASSLGDMGLGYEQYFGPGTRLTVT.

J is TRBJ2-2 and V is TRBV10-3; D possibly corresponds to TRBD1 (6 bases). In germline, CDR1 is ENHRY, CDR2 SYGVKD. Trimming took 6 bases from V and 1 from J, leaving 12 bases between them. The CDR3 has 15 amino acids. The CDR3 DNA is TGTGCCATCAGGGCCGGGACATTGAACACCGGGGAGCTGTTTTTT. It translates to CAIRAGTLNTGELFF.

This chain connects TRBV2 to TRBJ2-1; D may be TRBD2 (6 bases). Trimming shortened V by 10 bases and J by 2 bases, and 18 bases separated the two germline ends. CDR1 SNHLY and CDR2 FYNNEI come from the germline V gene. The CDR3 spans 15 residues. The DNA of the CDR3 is TGTGCCACCAGCGACGGGGCGGGGACCTACAATGAGCAGTTCTTC. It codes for CATSDGAGTYNEQFF.

In DNA, the CDR3 is TGCGCCAGCAGCTTGTTGTCTCGGACAGGGGCCGAAATCTACGAGCAGTACTTC. Translated: CASSLLSRTGAEIYEQYF. This chain uses TRBV5-1 with TRBJ2-7; 9 bases align to TRBD1. Germline loops: CDR1 SGHRS, CDR2 YFSETQ. After removal of 1 base from V and 3 bases from J, the junction contained 14 bases not matched to a gene. The CDR3 has 18 residues.

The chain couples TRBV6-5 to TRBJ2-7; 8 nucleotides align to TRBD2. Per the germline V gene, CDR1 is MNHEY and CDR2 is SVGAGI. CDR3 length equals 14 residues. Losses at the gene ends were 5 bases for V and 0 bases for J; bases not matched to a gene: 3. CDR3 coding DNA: TGTGCCAGCAGTGCGGGAGGAGGCTCCTACGAGCAGTACTTC. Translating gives CASSAGGGSYEQYF.

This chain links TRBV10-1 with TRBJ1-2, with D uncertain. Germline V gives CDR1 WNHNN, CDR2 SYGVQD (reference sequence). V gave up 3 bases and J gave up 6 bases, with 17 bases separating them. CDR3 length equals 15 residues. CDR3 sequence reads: CASSESQRNPNGYTF. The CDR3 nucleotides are TGCGCCAGCAGTGAATCCCAGCGAAATCCGAATGGCTACACCTTC.

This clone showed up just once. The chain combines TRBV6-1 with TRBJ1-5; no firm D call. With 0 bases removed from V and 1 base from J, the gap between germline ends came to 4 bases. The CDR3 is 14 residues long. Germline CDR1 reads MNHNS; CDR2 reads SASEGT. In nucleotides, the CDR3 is TGTGCCAGCAGTGAAGCTTTAAGCAATCAGCCCCAGCATTTT. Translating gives CASSEALSNQPQHF.

DNA of the CDR3: TGTGCCAGCAGTTTATTGCGGGGGGCCAGCTCTGGGGCCAACGTCCTGACTTTC. It codes for CASSLLRGASSGANVLTF. The gene calls are TRBV27 and TRBJ2-6; 8 nucleotides match TRBD2. The CDR3 length is 18 residues. Germline CDR1 is MNHEY and CDR2 is SMNVEV (reference sequence). V was pared by 1 base and J by 0 bases, with 5 bases of the junction left unmatched.